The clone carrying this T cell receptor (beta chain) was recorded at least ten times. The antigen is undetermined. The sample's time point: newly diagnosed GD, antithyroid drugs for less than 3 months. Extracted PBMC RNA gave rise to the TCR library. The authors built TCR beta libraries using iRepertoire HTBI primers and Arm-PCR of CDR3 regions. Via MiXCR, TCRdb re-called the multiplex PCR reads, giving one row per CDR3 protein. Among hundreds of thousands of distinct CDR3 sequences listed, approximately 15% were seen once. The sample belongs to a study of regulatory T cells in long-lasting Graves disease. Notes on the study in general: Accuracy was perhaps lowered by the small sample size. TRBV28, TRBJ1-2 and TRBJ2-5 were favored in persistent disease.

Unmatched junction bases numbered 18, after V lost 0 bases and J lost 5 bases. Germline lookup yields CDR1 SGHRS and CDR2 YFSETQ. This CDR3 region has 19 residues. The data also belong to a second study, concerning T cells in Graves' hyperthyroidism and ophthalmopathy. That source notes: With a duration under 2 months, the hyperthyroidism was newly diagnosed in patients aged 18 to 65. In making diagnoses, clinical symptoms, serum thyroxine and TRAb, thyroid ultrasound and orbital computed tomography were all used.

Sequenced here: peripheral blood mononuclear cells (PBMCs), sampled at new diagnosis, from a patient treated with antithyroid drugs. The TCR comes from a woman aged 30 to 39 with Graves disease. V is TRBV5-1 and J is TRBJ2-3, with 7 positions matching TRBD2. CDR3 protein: CASSLAPLAASAVGDTQYF. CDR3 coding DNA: TGCGCCAGCAGCTTGGCCCCTCTAGCGGCAAGCGCCGTGGGAGATACGCAGTATTTT.